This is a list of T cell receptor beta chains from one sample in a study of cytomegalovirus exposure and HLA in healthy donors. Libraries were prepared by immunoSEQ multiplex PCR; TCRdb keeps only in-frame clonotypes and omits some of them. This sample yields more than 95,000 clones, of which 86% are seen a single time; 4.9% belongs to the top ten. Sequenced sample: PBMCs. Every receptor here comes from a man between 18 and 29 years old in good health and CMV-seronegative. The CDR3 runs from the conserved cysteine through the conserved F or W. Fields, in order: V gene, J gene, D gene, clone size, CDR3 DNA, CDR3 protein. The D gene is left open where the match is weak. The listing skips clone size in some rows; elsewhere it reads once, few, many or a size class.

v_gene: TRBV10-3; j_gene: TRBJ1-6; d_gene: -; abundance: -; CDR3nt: TGTGCCATCAGTGTGGGGCGAGAACTATATAATTCACCCCTCCACTTT; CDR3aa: CAISVGRELYNSPLHF
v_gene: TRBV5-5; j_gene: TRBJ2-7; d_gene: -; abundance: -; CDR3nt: TGTGCCAGCAGCTTGGCCAACGGGGTTTCCTACGAGCAGTACTTC; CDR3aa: CASSLANGVSYEQYF
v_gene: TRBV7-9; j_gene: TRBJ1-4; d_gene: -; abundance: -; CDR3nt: TGTGCCAGCAGCCTGGGGGTGGGGGCTCATGAAAAACTGTTTTTT; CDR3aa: CASSLGVGAHEKLFF
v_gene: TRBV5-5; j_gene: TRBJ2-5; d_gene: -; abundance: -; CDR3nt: TGTGCCAGCAGCTTAACAGGGTTCCAAGAGACCCAGTACTTC; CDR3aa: CASSLTGFQETQYF
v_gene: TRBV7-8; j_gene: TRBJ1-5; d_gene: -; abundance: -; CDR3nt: TGTGCCAGCAGCTCCTCTAGGCAGGGTAATCAGCCCCAGCATTTT; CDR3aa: CASSSSRQGNQPQHF
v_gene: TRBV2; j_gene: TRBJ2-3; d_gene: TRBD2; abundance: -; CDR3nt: TGTGCCAGCAGTGAAAGAGGACTAGCGGGGGCCACCCAGGCAGATACGCAGTATTTT; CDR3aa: CASSERGLAGATQADTQYF
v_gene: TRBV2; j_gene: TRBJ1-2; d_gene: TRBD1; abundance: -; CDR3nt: TGTGCCAGCAGTGAGGGACAGGGGGCTTCTGGCTACACCTTC; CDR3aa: CASSEGQGASGYTF
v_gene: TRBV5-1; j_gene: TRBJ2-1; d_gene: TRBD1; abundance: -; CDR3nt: TGCGCCAGCAGACCCACAGGGGGCGCGAGGGGCAATGAGCAGTTCTTC; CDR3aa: CASRPTGGARGNEQFF
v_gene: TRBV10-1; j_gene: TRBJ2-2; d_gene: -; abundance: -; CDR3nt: TGCGCCAGCAGTGAGGGAGGGAGTGTAACCGGGGAGCTGTTTTTT; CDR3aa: CASSEGGSVTGELFF
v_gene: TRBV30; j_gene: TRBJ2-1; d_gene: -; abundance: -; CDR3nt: TGTGCCTGGAGTGTAGGCGGCTACAATGAGCAGTTCTTC; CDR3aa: CAWSVGGYNEQFF
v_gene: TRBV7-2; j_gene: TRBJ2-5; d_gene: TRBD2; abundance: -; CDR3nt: TGTGCCAGCAGCTTAACAGGACTAGTAATAGAGACCCAGTACTTC; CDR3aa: CASSLTGLVIETQYF
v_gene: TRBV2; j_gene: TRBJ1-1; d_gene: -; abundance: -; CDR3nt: TGTGCCAGCATAACAGGGACAATAGGGAACACTGAAGCTTTCTTT; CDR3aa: CASITGTIGNTEAFF
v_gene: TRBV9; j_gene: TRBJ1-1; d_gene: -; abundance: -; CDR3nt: TGTGCCAGCAGCTCCGACCCAGGGATGGCGGACACTGAAGCTTTCTTT; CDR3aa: CASSSDPGMADTEAFF
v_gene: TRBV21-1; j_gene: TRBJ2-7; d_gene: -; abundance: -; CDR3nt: TGTGCCAGCAGCACCAGGACTACCCCCTACGAGCAGTACTTC; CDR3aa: CASSTRTTPYEQYF
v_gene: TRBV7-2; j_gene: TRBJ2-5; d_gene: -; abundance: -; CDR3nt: TGTGCCAGCAGAGAAACAGGGATACTAGGAGAGACCCAGTACTTC; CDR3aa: CASRETGILGETQYF
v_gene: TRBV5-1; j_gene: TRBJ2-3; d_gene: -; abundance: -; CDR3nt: TGCGCCAGCAGCTTGGGGGAAAATGGACTCCCCTCAGATACGCAGTATTTT; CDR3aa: CASSLGENGLPSDTQYF
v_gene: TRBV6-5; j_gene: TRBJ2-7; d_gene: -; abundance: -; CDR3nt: TGTGCCAGCAGTTACTCGGCCATCTACGAGCAGTACTTC; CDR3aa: CASSYSAIYEQYF
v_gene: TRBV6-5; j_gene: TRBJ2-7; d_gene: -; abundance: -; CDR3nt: TGTGCCAGCAGTTACGCTAGCAGAAGCTACGAGCAGTACTTC; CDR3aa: CASSYASRSYEQYF
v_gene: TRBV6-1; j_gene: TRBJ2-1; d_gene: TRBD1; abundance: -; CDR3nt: TGTGCCAGCAGTGGACGACAGGGGACCTACAATGAGCAGTTCTTC; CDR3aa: CASSGRQGTYNEQFF
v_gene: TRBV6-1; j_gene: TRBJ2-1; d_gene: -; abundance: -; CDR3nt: TGTGCCAGCAGTGAATTGGGGGCGAATTACAATGAGCAGTTCTTC; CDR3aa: CASSELGANYNEQFF
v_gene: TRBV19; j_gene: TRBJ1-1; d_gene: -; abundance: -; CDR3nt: TGTGCCAGTAAAACCAGGGGCGTTAACACTGAAGCTTTCTTT; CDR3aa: CASKTRGVNTEAFF
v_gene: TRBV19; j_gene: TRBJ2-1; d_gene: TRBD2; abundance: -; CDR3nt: TGTGCCAGTAGACTAGCGGGGGGATACAATGAGCAGTTCTTC; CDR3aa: CASRLAGGYNEQFF
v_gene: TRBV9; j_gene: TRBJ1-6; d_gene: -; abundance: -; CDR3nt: TGTGCCAGCAGCGCCGGGACTAACAATAATTCACCCCTCCACTTT; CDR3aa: CASSAGTNNNSPLHF
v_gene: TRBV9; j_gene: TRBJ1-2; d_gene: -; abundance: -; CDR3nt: TGTGCCAGCAGCGTTGGGTCTTCCCGGGTGGAATATGGCTACACCTTC; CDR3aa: CASSVGSSRVEYGYTF
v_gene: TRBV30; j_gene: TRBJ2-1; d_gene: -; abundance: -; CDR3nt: TGTGCCTGGTATTTAACTAGTCGAGGCAATGAGCAGTTCTTC; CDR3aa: CAWYLTSRGNEQFF
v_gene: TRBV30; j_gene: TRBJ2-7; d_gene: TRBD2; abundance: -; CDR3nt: TGTGCCTGGAGAGCCGCTAGCGGGAGATCTTACGAGCAGTACTTC; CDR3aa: CAWRAASGRSYEQYF
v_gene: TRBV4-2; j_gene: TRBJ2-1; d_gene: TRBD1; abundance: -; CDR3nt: TGTGCCAGCAGCCGACTCTGGGGACAGGGAGGAGCCGATGAGCAGTTCTTC; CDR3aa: CASSRLWGQGGADEQFF
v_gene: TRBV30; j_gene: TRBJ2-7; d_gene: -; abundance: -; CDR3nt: TGTGCCTGGAGCCGGGACATCCTTACCTACGAGCAGTACTTC; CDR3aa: CAWSRDILTYEQYF
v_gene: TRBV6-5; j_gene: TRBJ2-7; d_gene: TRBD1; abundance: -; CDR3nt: TGTGCCAGCAGTTACGAGGGGACAGGGTCCTACGAGCAGTACTTC; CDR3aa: CASSYEGTGSYEQYF
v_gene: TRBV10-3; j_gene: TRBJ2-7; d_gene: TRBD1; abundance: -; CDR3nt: TGTGCCATCAGTGAGGGGACAGGGGCCGGGTACGAGCAGTACTTC; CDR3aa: CAISEGTGAGYEQYF
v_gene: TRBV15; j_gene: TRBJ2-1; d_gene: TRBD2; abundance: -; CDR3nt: TGTGCCACCAGCAGAGGGTCACTCGCGGGAGGAGTAGATGAGCAGTTCTTC; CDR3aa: CATSRGSLAGGVDEQFF
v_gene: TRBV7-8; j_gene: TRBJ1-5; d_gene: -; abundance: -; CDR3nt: TGTGCCAGCAGCCCCCAAGGGAGAACAGTCGATAGCAATCAGCCCCAGCATTTT; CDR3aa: CASSPQGRTVDSNQPQHF
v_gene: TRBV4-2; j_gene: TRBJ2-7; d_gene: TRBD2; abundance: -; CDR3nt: TGTGCCAGCAGCCAAGAAGATAGCGGGAGCTCCTACGAGCAGTACTTC; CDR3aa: CASSQEDSGSSYEQYF
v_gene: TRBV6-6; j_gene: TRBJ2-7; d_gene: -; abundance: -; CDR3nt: TGTGCCAGCAGTTCTGACAGAGCCTCCTACGAGCAGTACTTC; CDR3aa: CASSSDRASYEQYF
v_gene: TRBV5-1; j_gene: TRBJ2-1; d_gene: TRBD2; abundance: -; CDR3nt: TGCGCCAGCAGCCCTGGACTAGCGGGGTACAATGAGCAGTTCTTC; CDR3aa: CASSPGLAGYNEQFF
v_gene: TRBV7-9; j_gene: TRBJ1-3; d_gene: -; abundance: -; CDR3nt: TGTGCCAGCAGTTTTCGGGGGGTCCTCTCTGGAAACACCATATATTTT; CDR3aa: CASSFRGVLSGNTIYF
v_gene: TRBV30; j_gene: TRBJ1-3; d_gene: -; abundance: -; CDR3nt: TGTGCCTGGAGTGTACTCGGTGCTGGAAACACCATATATTTT; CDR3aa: CAWSVLGAGNTIYF
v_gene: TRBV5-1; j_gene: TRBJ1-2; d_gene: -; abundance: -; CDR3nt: TGCGCCAGCAGCTTTTATGGCGGGGGGGCGCGGGATGGCTACACCTTC; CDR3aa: CASSFYGGGARDGYTF
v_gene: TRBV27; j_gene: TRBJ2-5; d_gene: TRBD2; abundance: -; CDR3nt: TGTGCCAGCAGTCATAGCGGGACCACTCAAGAGACCCAGTACTTC; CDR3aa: CASSHSGTTQETQYF
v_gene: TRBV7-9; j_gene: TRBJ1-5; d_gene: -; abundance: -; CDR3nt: TGTGCCAGCAGCCCGGGTTCTTACAATCAGCCCCAGCATTTT; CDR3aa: CASSPGSYNQPQHF
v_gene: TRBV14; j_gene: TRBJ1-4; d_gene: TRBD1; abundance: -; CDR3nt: TGTGCCAGCAGCCTTTCTACAGGGGGGACTAATGAAAAACTGTTTTTT; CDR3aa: CASSLSTGGTNEKLFF
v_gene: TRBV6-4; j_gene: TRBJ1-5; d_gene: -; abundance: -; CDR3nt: TGTGCCAGCAGTGACTCGAGTCAGGGTCAGCCCCAGCATTTT; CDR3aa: CASSDSSQGQPQHF
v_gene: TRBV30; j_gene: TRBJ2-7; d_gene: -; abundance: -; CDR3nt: TGTGCCTGGAGTGTAGGGGCGAGGAACGAGCAGTACTTC; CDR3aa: CAWSVGARNEQYF
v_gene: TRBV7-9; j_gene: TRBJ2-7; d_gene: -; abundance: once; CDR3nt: TGTGCCAGCAGCTCGTACGAGGTCTCCTACGAGCAGTACTTC; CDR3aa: CASSSYEVSYEQYF
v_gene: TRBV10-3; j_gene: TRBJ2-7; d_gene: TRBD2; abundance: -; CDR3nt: TGTGCCATCAGTGAAGCGGGAGTAGGCTACGAGCAGTACTTC; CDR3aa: CAISEAGVGYEQYF
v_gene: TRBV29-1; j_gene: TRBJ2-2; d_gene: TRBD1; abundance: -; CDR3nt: TGCAGCGTTTGGACAGGGAGGAAGCCCGGGGAGCTGTTTTTT; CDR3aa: CSVWTGRKPGELFF
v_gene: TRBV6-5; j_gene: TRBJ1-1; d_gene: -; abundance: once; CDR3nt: TGTGCCAGCACTTTAGGGGTGAACACTGAAGCTTTCTTT; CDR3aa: CASTLGVNTEAFF
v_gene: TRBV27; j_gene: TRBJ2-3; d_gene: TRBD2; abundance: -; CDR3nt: TGTGCCAGCAGTTCATTAGCGGGAGTGGATACGCAGTATTTT; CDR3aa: CASSSLAGVDTQYF
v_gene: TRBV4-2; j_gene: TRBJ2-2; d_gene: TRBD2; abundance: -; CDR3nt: TGTGCCAGCAGCCAAGAAAGGGGACTAGCTGAGAACACCGGGGAGCTGTTTTTT; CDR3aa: CASSQERGLAENTGELFF
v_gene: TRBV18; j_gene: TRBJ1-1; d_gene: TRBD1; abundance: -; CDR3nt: TGTGCCAGCTCACCACCGAGAATCAGGGGGTGGGACACTGAAGCTTTCTTT; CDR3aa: CASSPPRIRGWDTEAFF
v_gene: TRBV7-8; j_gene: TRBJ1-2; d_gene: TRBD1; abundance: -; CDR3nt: TGTGCCAGCAGCCTGGGACAGTCCAACTATGGCTACACCTTC; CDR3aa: CASSLGQSNYGYTF
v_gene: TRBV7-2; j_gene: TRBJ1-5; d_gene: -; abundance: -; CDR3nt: TGTGCCAGCAGCCCCGGACCAGGGAAGTTAGATCAGCCCCAGCATTTT; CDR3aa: CASSPGPGKLDQPQHF
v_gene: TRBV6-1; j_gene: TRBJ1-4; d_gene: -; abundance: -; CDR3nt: TGTGCCAGCACCGGGGGGCGTTGGGAAAAACTGTTTTTT; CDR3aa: CASTGGRWEKLFF
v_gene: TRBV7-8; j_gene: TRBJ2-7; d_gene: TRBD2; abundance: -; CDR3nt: TGTGCCAGCAGCTTAGACCCCGGGACTAGCGGGAGACCGGCGTACGAGCAGTACTTC; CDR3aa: CASSLDPGTSGRPAYEQYF
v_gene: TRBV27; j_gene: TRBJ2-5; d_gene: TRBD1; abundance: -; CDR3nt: TGTGCCAGCAGTATCGGACAGGGGTGGGAGACCCAGTACTTC; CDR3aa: CASSIGQGWETQYF
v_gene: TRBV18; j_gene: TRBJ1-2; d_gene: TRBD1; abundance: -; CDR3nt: TGTGCCAGCTCAAACCCCTCGGACAGGAGATACTATGGCTACACCTTC; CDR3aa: CASSNPSDRRYYGYTF
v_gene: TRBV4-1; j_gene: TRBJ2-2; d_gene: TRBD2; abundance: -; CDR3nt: TGCGCCAGCAGCCAGAGGTTGGCGGGAGTAGGGACCGGGGAGCTGTTTTTT; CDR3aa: CASSQRLAGVGTGELFF